The 14 T cell receptor beta chains reported below all come from one sample, sequenced in a study of T-cell reconstitution after alpha-beta-depleted transplantation in children. Unique molecular identifiers were built into the TCRbeta library. TCRdb independently ran MiXCR on the PCR reads; one entry per CDR3 protein. Of about a million distinct CDR3 sequences in the sample, roughly 29% were seen once. The sample in question was PBMCs, mostly from graft donor cells, obtained 360 days after TCRalphabeta/CD19-depleted stem cell transplant. These receptors originate from a boy under two years old who had a stem cell transplant for SCID, so the T cells may come from the graft donor.

The chain combines TRBV30 with TRBJ1-2, with 8 bases identical to TRBD1. CDR3 length equals 14 residues. Germline V lookup: CDR1 GTSNPN, CDR2 SVGIG (reference sequence). V dropped 1 base and J dropped 2; count of bases not matched to a gene: 3. This CDR3 reads CAWSGTGINYGYTF. DNA for the CDR3: TGTGCCTGGAGTGGGACAGGGATCAACTATGGCTACACCTTC.

The chain recombines TRBV4-3 with TRBJ1-1, with D possibly matching TRBD1 (5 bases). The ends were cut back, 0 bases at V and 6 bases at J, with 17 bases in the middle. Germline V CDR1 and CDR2: LGHNA, YSLEER. The CDR3 loop spans 16 amino acids. CDR3 DNA: TGCGCCAGCAGCCAAGAATTGCGGGGGGGTCGTCCTGAAGCTTTCTTT. Translated: CASSQELRGGRPEAFF.

The chain uses TRBV6-2 or TRBV6-3 and TRBJ2-7; 11 nucleotides align to TRBD2. V was clipped by 2 bases and J by 7 bases; unmatched bases: 10. Germline V gene lookup returns CDR1 MNHEY and CDR2 SVGEGT. This CDR3 region has 16 residues. The CDR3 sequence is CASSYVRLAGPIEQYF. In nucleotides, the CDR3 is TGTGCCAGCAGTTACGTGAGACTAGCGGGGCCGATAGAGCAGTACTTC.

This chain joins TRBV5-4 and TRBJ2-3; no clear D. Trimming cost V 6 bases and J 1 base, with 12 bases left between them. The CDR3 covers 14 residues. Germline V lookup: CDR1 SGHNT, CDR2 YYREEE (reference sequence). The CDR3 bases are TGTGCCAGCACCCCTTTTCCCCGCACAGATACGCAGTATTTT. This codes for CASTPFPRTDTQYF.

This clonotype was seen only a few times. The chain recombines TRBV29-1 with TRBJ1-1, with D unresolved. Germline-derived CDR1 and CDR2 are SQVTM and ANQGSEA. The CDR3 is 13 amino acids. The germline V and J ends were trimmed by 4 bases and 1 base, with 10 bases remaining between them. The CDR3 loop is CSVVVFENTEAFF. CDR3 DNA sequence: TGCAGCGTTGTCGTCTTTGAGAACACTGAAGCTTTCTTT.

This clonotype was seen once. The chain couples TRBV5-1 to TRBJ1-6; maybe TRBD1 (5 bases). Trimming cost V 4 bases and J 5 bases, with 10 bases left between them. CDR1 and CDR2 from the germline V gene are SGHRS and YFSETQ. This CDR3 contains 14 residues. The CDR3 DNA is TGCGCCAGCAGCCAGGGACTGAATAATTCACCCCTCCACTTT. The encoded protein is CASSQGLNNSPLHF.

J is TRBJ2-3 and V is TRBV5-8; D ambiguous. Deletions cut 1 base from V and 0 bases from J, with 9 bases between. This CDR3 has 15 residues. Germline CDR1 SGHTS, CDR2 YDEGEE. This CDR3 is CASSLPQSSTDTQYF. In nucleotides, the CDR3 is TGTGCCAGCAGCTTGCCACAGTCTAGCACAGATACGCAGTATTTT. The variable domain in full, with the rest retrieved from reference TRBV5-8 and TRBJ2-3, is EAGVTQSPTHLIKTRGQQATLRCSPISGHTSVYWYQQALGLGLQFLLWYDEGEERNRGNFPPRFSGRQFPNYSSELNVNALELEDSALYLCASSLPQSSTDTQYFGPGTRLTVL.

This clonotype was observed a few times. V usage is TRBV7-3 and J usage is TRBJ2-1; 8 bases line up with TRBD2. The V and J ends lost 1 base and 6 bases, in that order; junction bases with no gene match: 8. Germline loops: CDR1 SGHTA, CDR2 FQGTGA. This CDR3 is 16 amino acids long. CDR3 sequence: CASSLNPGGSGNEQFF. CDR3 in DNA: TGTGCCAGCAGCTTAAATCCGGGGGGGTCGGGCAATGAGCAGTTCTTC. Full variable domain (remainder filled in from reference TRBV7-3 and TRBJ2-1): GAGVSQTPSNKVTEKGKYVELRCDPISGHTALYWYRQSLGQGPEFLIYFQGTGAADDSGLPNDRFFAVRPEGSVSTLKIQRTERGDSAVYLCASSLNPGGSGNEQFFGPGTRLTVL.

This clonotype has only a few counts. This rearrangement joins TRBV5-1 to TRBJ2-2, with unresolved D. V lost 0 bases, J lost 4 bases, and 13 bases lay in between. The length of the CDR3 is 16 residues. Germline V lookup: CDR1 SGHRS, CDR2 YFSETQ. CDR3: CASSLAGATSTGELFF. CDR3 nucleotides: TGCGCCAGCAGCTTGGCTGGAGCGACAAGCACCGGGGAGCTGTTTTTT.

The J gene is TRBJ1-1, the V gene TRBV12-3 or TRBV12-4; D remains unclear. The V gene lost 6 bases and the J gene lost 8 bases, with 16 bases spanning the gap. The CDR3 loop spans 13 amino acids. CDR3 nucleotides: TGTGCCAGCAGACGGACCGCCGGCGGGGAAGCTTTCTTT. Amino acid sequence: CASRRTAGGEAFF.

The chain employs TRBV5-6 and TRBJ2-3; D is unresolved. The germline gives CDR1 SGHDT, CDR2 YYEEEE. CDR3 size: 13 residues. The V and J ends lost 2 bases and 7 bases respectively, with 11 bases between them. The CDR3 is CASSFEGRNTQYF. Here the CDR3 DNA reads TGTGCCAGCAGCTTTGAAGGTCGGAATACGCAGTATTTT.

This clonotype showed up just a few times. This rearrangement joins TRBV7-9 to TRBJ2-5; possible D gene TRBD2, 6 bases. The V end was cut by 5 bases, the J end by 5 bases, with 12 bases between. The CDR3 extends over 13 amino acids. Germline V gene lookup returns CDR1 SEHNR and CDR2 FQNEAQ (reference sequence). DNA of the CDR3: TGTGCCAGCAGCCCGGGCGGGACGGAGACCCAGTACTTC. Its translation: CASSPGGTETQYF.

This clonotype was picked up a small number of times. The chain links TRBV5-1 to TRBJ2-7; TRBD2 agrees at 9 bases. Germline V gene lookup returns CDR1 SGHRS and CDR2 YFSETQ. This CDR3 has 17 amino acids. V lost 3 bases to trimming and J lost 6 bases; unmatched junction nucleotides: 16. CDR3 region: CASSSATSGSLTGEQYF. In DNA, the CDR3 is TGCGCCAGCAGCTCCGCAACTAGCGGGTCCTTAACCGGCGAGCAGTACTTC.

This chain joins TRBV7-9 and TRBJ2-7, with 7 bases fitting TRBD2. The CDR3 spans 14 residues. J lost 1 base, V lost 5 bases, and 5 bases had no gene match. CDR1 and CDR2 from the germline V gene are SEHNR and FQNEAQ (reference sequence). In nucleotides, the CDR3 is TGTGCCAGCAGCCGGGAAGCGGGGTCCTACGAGCAGTACTTC. As protein: CASSREAGSYEQYF.